The 25 T cell receptor beta chains below were found in one sample sequenced in a study of graft-versus-host responses after intestinal transplantation. Clones were read by immunoSEQ multiplex PCR, and TCRdb kept only the in-frame ones, dropping some. The sample shows 100,000 to 140,000 clones, 80% to 90% of them seen only once. These receptors lack a known antigen. The input for sequencing was unstimulated CD4+ T cells sorted from spleen or lymph node cells, taken before transplant. Source of these receptors: a human donor who was the organ donor for an intestinal transplant.

This clone was detected only once. V gene TRBV6-1 combines with J gene TRBJ2-5; TRBD2 agrees at 8 bases. The CDR3 has 16 residues. CDR1 is MNHNS, CDR2 SASEGT, per germline. J lost 11 bases, V lost 2 bases, and 16 bases had no gene match. The CDR3 DNA reads TGTGCCAGCAGTGAATTAGCGGGGACCACACCAGATGAGCAGTACTTC. Translated, it gives CASSELAGTTPDEQYF.

The count of this clone is one. This same CDR3 is encoded by further DNA sequences in the sample. CDR3 in DNA: TGTGCCAGCGCCAAGACAGGGCGGGGCACCGGGGAGCTGTTTTTT. This translates into CASAKTGRGTGELFF. The rearrangement joins TRBV27 to TRBJ2-2, with a weak D call TRBD1 (7 bases). Deletions cut 8 bases from V and 4 bases from J, with 17 bases between. CDR3 length: 15 residues. Germline lookup yields CDR1 MNHEY and CDR2 SMNVEV (reference sequence).

CDR3 sequence: CASSEWRTSTDTQYF. The CDR3 coding sequence is TGTGCCAGCAGTGAATGGCGGACTAGCACAGATACGCAGTATTTT. The chain combines TRBV6-1 with TRBJ2-3; a possible D gene is TRBD2 (5 bases). The CDR3 length is 15 residues. Germline CDR1 is MNHNS and CDR2 is SASEGT. The V end lost 2 bases, the J end lost 0 bases, and 9 bases lay between the germline ends.

This chain joins TRBV4-2 and TRBJ1-6, with TRBD1 matching 7 bases. In germline, CDR1 is LGHNA, CDR2 YNFKEQ. V dropped 0 bases and J dropped 9; count of bases not matched to a gene: 2. The length of the CDR3 is 14 residues. The CDR3 nucleotides read TGTGCCAGCAGCCAAGAAGGACAGGCTTCACCCCTCCACTTT. Its translation is CASSQEGQASPLHF.

The genes are TRBV9 and TRBJ2-5, with 8 bases identical to TRBD1. J gave up 5 bases and V 3 bases, and 9 bases lay outside the gene matches. This CDR3 contains 15 residues. Germline V gene lookup returns CDR1 SGDLS and CDR2 YYNGEE. In DNA, the CDR3 is TGTGCCAGCAGCGCTCAGACAGGGGCGGGCGAGACCCAGTACTTC. Residues: CASSAQTGAGETQYF.

This rearrangement joins TRBV5-4 to TRBJ2-3; D not certain. Looked up from germline, CDR1 is SGHNT and CDR2 is YYREEE (reference sequence). This CDR3 has 17 amino acids. V was cut by 0 bases and J by 3 bases, with 17 bases left in between. Here the CDR3 DNA reads TGTGCCAGCAGCTTGGAGCTCCAGAACGTGGGGACAGATACGCAGTATTTT. It is translated as CASSLELQNVGTDTQYF.

The chain is built from TRBV19 and TRBJ1-1; 10 bases align to TRBD1. Germline V gene data show CDR1 as LNHDA and CDR2 as SQIVND (reference sequence). There are 13 residues in the CDR3. V was clipped by 5 bases and J by 4 bases; unmatched bases: 1. The CDR3 coding sequence is TGTGCCAGTAGTGGGGACAGGGGCACTGAAGCTTTCTTT. Translation gives CASSGDRGTEAFF.

A note on this clone: Compared with germline, one end of the junction differs, possibly owing to a read error. The rearrangement links TRBV2 to TRBJ1-4; 11 bases are shared with TRBD1. This CDR3 has 11 residues. Germline-derived CDR1 and CDR2 are SNHLY and FYNNEI. This chain's CDR3 is CASSPGQGASF. Here the CDR3 DNA reads TGTGCCAGCAGCCCCGGACAGGGGGCGTCTTTT.

The chain uses TRBV30 and TRBJ2-5, with a tentative D call TRBD2 (7 bases). CDR1 GTSNPN and CDR2 SVGIG come from the germline V gene (reference sequence). The CDR3 loop spans 14 amino acids. Trimming left V 8 bases short and J 4 bases short, with 20 bases between. The CDR3 DNA follows: TGTGCCGGGGAGGGGGGGGCCCTGGGAGAGACCCAGTACTTC. Translating gives CAGEGGALGETQYF.

The rearrangement joins TRBV5-4 to TRBJ2-5; TRBD2 matches 9 bases. The closer fit of TRBJ2-7 to the DNA end suggests the J call may be wrong. The CDR3 runs 15 residues. CDR1 is SGHNT, CDR2 YYREEE, per germline (reference sequence). In DNA, the CDR3 is TGTGCCAGCAGCTTGGATAGCGGGAGCTCCTACGAGCAGTACTTC. The encoded protein is CASSLDSGSSYEQYF.

The rearrangement joins TRBV5-1 to TRBJ2-3; D uncertain. V lost 4 bases and J lost 6, with 6 bases in between. This CDR3 spans 11 amino acids. Germline CDR1 is SGHRS and CDR2 is YFSETQ. The CDR3 bases are TGCGCCAGCAGCCTTGATGATACGCAGTATTTT. This translates into CASSLDDTQYF. The variable domain in full, with the rest retrieved from reference TRBV5-1 and TRBJ2-3, is KAGVTQTPRYLIKTRGQQVTLSCSPISGHRSVSWYQQTPGQGLQFLFEYFSETQRNKGNFPGRFSGRQFSNSRSEMNVSTLELGDSALYLCASSLDDTQYFGPGTRLTVL.

The chain has TRBV5-1 and TRBJ2-7, with 8 bases that match TRBD2. The CDR3 is made up of 15 amino acids. V shed 1 base, J shed 1 base, and the junction held 4 bases outside the gene matches. Germline-derived CDR1 and CDR2 are SGHRS and YFSETQ. CDR3 DNA: TGCGCCAGCAGCTTGACCGCGGGAGGTTCCTACGAGCAGTACTTC. Amino acid sequence: CASSLTAGGSYEQYF.

V gene TRBV10-2 combines with J gene TRBJ2-5; 10 bases are shared with TRBD2. This CDR3 has 14 amino acids. The germline V gene has CDR1 WSHSY and CDR2 SAAADI. With V trimmed by 7 bases and J by 5 bases, 7 bases remained unmatched. CDR3 loop: CASTHIAGGETQYF. CDR3 in DNA: TGCGCCAGCACTCATATAGCGGGGGGTGAGACCCAGTACTTC.

The V gene is TRBV4-1, the J gene TRBJ1-6; possible D gene TRBD1, 6 bases. CDR3 length: 17 amino acids. Germline CDR1 MGHRA, CDR2 YSYEKL. Trimming removed 0 bases at V and 7 bases at J, with 16 bases between. The CDR3 coding sequence is TGCGCCAGCAGCCAAGAGCGACAGGCGCTAGGCAATTCACCCCTCCACTTT. As protein: CASSQERQALGNSPLHF.

The CDR3 DNA is TGTGCCAGCAGCCTCCAGACAGAGGCCTATGGCTACACCTTC. Its translation: CASSLQTEAYGYTF. The chain couples TRBV7-2 to TRBJ1-2, with D maybe TRBD1 (5 bases). Trimming shortened V by 5 bases and J by 4 bases, and 14 bases separated the two germline ends. Germline CDR1 and CDR2: SGHTA and FQGNSA. CDR3 length: 14 amino acids.

The genes are TRBV19 and TRBJ2-5, with 7 bases aligning to TRBD1. CDR1 LNHDA and CDR2 SQIVND come from the germline V gene (reference sequence). Unmatched junction bases numbered 5, after V lost 6 bases and J lost 4 bases. This CDR3 comprises 13 residues. Here the CDR3 DNA reads TGTGCCAGTAGGCCGGGACAGACAGAGACCCAGTACTTC. Its translation: CASRPGQTETQYF. Full variable domain (rest looked up from reference TRBV19 and TRBJ2-5): DGGITQSPKYLFRKEGQNVTLSCEQNLNHDAMYWYRQDPGQGLRLIYYSQIVNDFQKGDIAEGYSVSREKKESFPLTVTSAQKNPTAFYLCASRPGQTETQYFGPGTRLLVL.

The chain joins TRBV27 to TRBJ2-1, with TRBD2 matching 12 bases. V was clipped by 6 bases and J by 9 bases; unmatched bases: 12. This CDR3 has 16 amino acids. CDR1 MNHEY and CDR2 SMNVEV come from the germline V gene (reference sequence). For the CDR3, the DNA is TGTGCCAGCAGCACTTGGACTAGCGGGATCAGGGGTGAGCAGTTCTTC. Translated: CASSTWTSGIRGEQFF.

The rearrangement uses TRBV10-1 and TRBJ2-7, with 8 nucleotides matching TRBD1. CDR1 is WNHNN, CDR2 SYGVQD, per germline (reference sequence). The CDR3 consists of 15 residues. J was trimmed by 3 bases and V by 7 bases; bases with no gene match: 11. CDR3 coding DNA: TGCGCCAGCAAGGATACCGGGACAGGCGTCTACGAGCAGTACTTC. Encoded protein: CASKDTGTGVYEQYF.

This clone is a singleton in its sample. CDR3 protein: CASSLRIGELFF. The CDR3, as DNA: TGTGCCAGCAGCTTAAGGATCGGGGAGCTGTTTTTT. The chain has TRBV7-9 and TRBJ2-2; D gene ambiguous. Germline V gene sequence: CDR1 SEHNR, CDR2 FQNEAQ (reference sequence). The CDR3 totals 12 residues. The V gene lost 2 bases and the J gene lost 7 bases, with 5 bases spanning the gap.

The chain uses TRBV5-1 and TRBJ2-3; D not certain. Germline V gene data show CDR1 as SGHRS and CDR2 as YFSETQ. This CDR3 spans 14 amino acids. V dropped 7 bases and J dropped 2 bases, with 14 bases sitting between them. CDR3 in DNA: TGCGCCAGCGGTAACAGAGCCCCCACAGATACGCAGTATTTT. This sequence encodes CASGNRAPTDTQYF. Looking up the rest from reference TRBV5-1 and TRBJ2-3 gives the full variable domain: KAGVTQTPRYLIKTRGQQVTLSCSPISGHRSVSWYQQTPGQGLQFLFEYFSETQRNKGNFPGRFSGRQFSNSRSEMNVSTLELGDSALYLCASGNRAPTDTQYFGPGTRLTVL.

The chain recombines TRBV7-9 with TRBJ2-1, with TRBD1 matching over 10 bases. The CDR3 is 14 residues long. V was pared by 3 bases and J by 10 bases, with 6 bases of the junction left unmatched. Germline lookup yields CDR1 SEHNR and CDR2 FQNEAQ (reference sequence). As DNA, the CDR3 is TGTGCCAGCAGCTTTCCGGGACAGGGGAGCGAGCAGTTCTTC. It specifies CASSFPGQGSEQFF.

The chain carries TRBV12-5 and TRBJ2-7; the match to TRBD2 covers 12 bases. This CDR3 is 16 amino acids long. The ends lost 3 bases at V and 5 bases at J; junction bases unmatched: 8. Germline CDR1 reads LGHNT; CDR2 reads FRNRAP. CDR3 nucleotide sequence: TGTGCTAGTGGTTTCCGAACTAGCGGGGGGTGGGACGAGCAGTACTTC. Protein product: CASGFRTSGGWDEQYF.

This chain uses TRBV6-1 with TRBJ2-5, with D maybe TRBD1 (6 bases). The J call may not be correct, given that the DNA end is closer to TRBJ2-7. CDR3 length equals 15 residues. The germline V gene has CDR1 MNHNS and CDR2 SASEGT. CDR3 sequence (DNA): TGTGCCAGCAGTGTAGGCTGGGACAACTCCTACGAGCAGTACTTC. Amino acids: CASSVGWDNSYEQYF.

The chain recombines TRBV7-9 with TRBJ2-3, with 11 bases aligning to TRBD2. Germline CDR1 is SEHNR and CDR2 is FQNEAQ (reference sequence). V lost 1 base, J lost 6 bases, and 3 bases stayed unmatched. The CDR3 runs to 15 residues. CDR3 protein: CASSLVLAGADTQYF. As DNA, the CDR3 is TGTGCCAGCAGCTTAGTACTAGCGGGAGCGGATACGCAGTATTTT.

As concerns this clone: The same CDR3 is also encoded by other DNA sequences in this sample. The chain employs TRBV2 and TRBJ2-1, with D possibly TRBD1 on 6 matching bases. The CDR3 covers 12 residues. Trimming stripped 4 bases from V and 7 bases from J, with 8 bases between. Germline lookup yields CDR1 SNHLY and CDR2 FYNNEI. CDR3 amino acids: CASSADRNEQFF. CDR3 in DNA: TGTGCCAGCAGTGCGGACAGAAATGAGCAGTTCTTC.